The 3 T cell receptor beta chains presented below share a single source sample, sequenced in a study of OX40 agonist ivuxolimab in advanced cancers. Sequencing was performed with immunoSEQ multiplex PCR; in TCRdb, only in-frame clones are kept and a portion is missing. The sample has around 37,000 clones, 81% seen once; the top ten hold about 20%. The specimen comprised CD4+ or CD8+ T cells sorted from blood, sampled in a trial of the OX40 agonist ivuxolimab. The receptors stem from an adult with an advanced solid tumor such as melanoma, head and neck, liver or kidney cancer.

This clone turned up a few times. In DNA form, the CDR3 reads TGTGCCAGCAGTGAACCACTCAATAACTATGGCTACACCTTC. It is translated as CASSEPLNNYGYTF. The rearrangement uses TRBV6-1 and TRBJ1-2; no clear D. The V end was cut by 2 bases, the J end by 1 base, with 8 bases between. CDR3 length: 14 residues. Looked up from germline, CDR1 is MNHNS and CDR2 is SASEGT.

The V and J genes are TRBV11-2 and TRBJ2-2; 8 positions match TRBD2. This CDR3 region has 17 residues. With V trimmed by 1 base and J by 4 bases, 8 bases remained unmatched. Germline loops: CDR1 SGHAT, CDR2 FQNNGV. CDR3 in amino acids: CASSLVRGGLGTGELFF. The DNA of the CDR3 is TGTGCCAGCAGCTTAGTTCGGGGGGGCTTGGGCACCGGGGAGCTGTTTTTT. The variable domain in full, with the rest retrieved from reference TRBV11-2 and TRBJ2-2, is EAGVAQSPRYKIIEKRQSVAFWCNPISGHATLYWYQQILGQGPKLLIQFQNNGVVDDSQLPKDRFSAERLKGVDSTLKIQPAKLEDSAVYLCASSLVRGGLGTGELFFGEGSRLTVL.

This sequence joins TRBV7-2 and TRBJ2-2; the D call may be TRBD1 or TRBD2 (5 bases each). Between the trimmed V and J ends, which lost 1 base and 3 bases, there was a span of 9 bases. This CDR3 is 15 amino acids long. Germline CDR1 is SGHTA and CDR2 is FQGNSA. Here the CDR3 DNA reads TGTGCCAGCAGCTTAGTTTGGGGGTACACCGGGGAGCTGTTTTTT. Encoded protein: CASSLVWGYTGELFF.